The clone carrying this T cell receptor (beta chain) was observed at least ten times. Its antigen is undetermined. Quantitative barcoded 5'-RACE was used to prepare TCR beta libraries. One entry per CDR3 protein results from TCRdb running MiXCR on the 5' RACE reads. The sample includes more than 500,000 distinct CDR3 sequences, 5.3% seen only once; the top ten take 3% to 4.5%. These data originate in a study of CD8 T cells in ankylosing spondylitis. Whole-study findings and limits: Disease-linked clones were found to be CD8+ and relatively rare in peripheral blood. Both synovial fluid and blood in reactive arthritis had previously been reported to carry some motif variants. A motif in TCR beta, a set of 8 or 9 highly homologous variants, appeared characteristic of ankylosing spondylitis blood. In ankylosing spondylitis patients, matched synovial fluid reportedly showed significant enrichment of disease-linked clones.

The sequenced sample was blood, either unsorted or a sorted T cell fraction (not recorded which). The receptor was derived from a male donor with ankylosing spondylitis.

CDR3 loop: CASSHPGTSGRNEQFF. As DNA, the CDR3 is TGTGCCAGCAGCCATCCCGGGACTAGCGGGAGGAATGAGCAGTTCTTC. The chain has TRBV3-1 and TRBJ2-1, with 15 positions matching TRBD2. The V and J ends lost 3 bases and 7 bases, in that order; junction bases with no gene match: 4. This CDR3 region has 16 residues. Per the germline V gene, CDR1 is LGHDT and CDR2 is YNNKEL (reference sequence).